The 20 T cell receptor beta chains in this list originate from one sample, sequenced in a study of T cells expressing NK-cell markers. Each CDR3 protein gets one entry in TCRdb, which reprocessed the 5' RACE reads and gives no DNA. The sample has around 470,000 distinct CDR3 sequences; the top ten hold roughly 1.4%. Sequenced: blood T cells: a sorted CD56 or NKG2C T cell subset, CD4+ or CD8+ T cells, or bulk PBMC T cells (not recorded which). These receptors were taken from a woman aged 45-65 years in good health.

The gene calls are TRBV19 and TRBJ2-1; lacking DNA, the TRBD2 call made by TCRdb goes unchecked. The CDR3 has 16 amino acids. Germline loops: CDR1 LNHDA, CDR2 SQIVND (reference sequence). The CDR3 here is CASMRLAGGAQHEQFF.

The chain employs TRBV12-3 or TRBV12-4 and TRBJ2-7; the D call from TCRdb, TRBD2, cannot be confirmed without DNA. CDR3 size: 15 residues. The CDR3 is CASRLTGLSSYEQYF.

The chain is built from TRBV6-5 and TRBJ1-5. The CDR3 has 14 residues. Germline CDR1 reads MNHEY; CDR2 reads SVGAGI. The chain's CDR3 is CASSSSAVGQPQHF.

V and J are TRBV6-4 and TRBJ2-1; TCRdb's D gene call, TRBD1, goes unchecked for lack of DNA. This CDR3 is built from 11 residues. Germline values: CDR1 MRHNA, CDR2 SNTAGT. The CDR3 region is CATSQGRLQFF.

This chain joins TRBV4-2 and TRBJ2-2; the TRBD2 assignment by TCRdb is unverifiable without DNA. CDR1 is LGHNA and CDR2 is YNFKEQ in the germline V gene. The CDR3 is 16 amino acids. The CDR3 sequence is CASSQERGSYTGELFF.

The chain recombines TRBV12-3 or TRBV12-4 with TRBJ2-3; the D call from TCRdb, TRBD2, cannot be confirmed without DNA. The CDR3 has 15 residues. This CDR3 reads CASSYLAGTHNTQYF.

The chain couples TRBV7-8 to TRBJ2-1. The CDR3 is made up of 15 amino acids. CDR1 and CDR2 (germline): SGHVS, FQNEAQ. The CDR3 region is CASSLDFPPYNEQFF.

V gene TRBV20-1 combines with J gene TRBJ2-3; TCRdb's D call, TRBD1, is unchecked because there is no DNA. From germline, CDR1 is DFQATT and CDR2 SNEGSKA (reference sequence). This CDR3 has 16 amino acids. The CDR3 region is CSAPKSTGSSTDTQYF.

This chain joins TRBV9 and TRBJ1-2; TCRdb's D call of TRBD1 is untestable without DNA. This CDR3 spans 15 amino acids. The germline gives CDR1 SGDLS, CDR2 YYNGEE. The CDR3 region is CASSVSQGAMYGYTF.

This chain uses TRBV5-1 with TRBJ2-7; absent DNA, TCRdb's TRBD1 call cannot be checked. The germline V gene has CDR1 SGHRS and CDR2 YFSETQ. The length of the CDR3 is 13 residues. The CDR3 loop reads CASSLPQGSEQYF.

The CDR3 protein is CASSQDVGRYEQYF. The V gene is TRBV3-1, the J gene TRBJ2-7. Germline lookup yields CDR1 LGHDT and CDR2 YNNKEL (reference sequence). The CDR3 sequence is 14 residues long.

This chain uses TRBV4-2 with TRBJ2-1. CDR3 length equals 14 residues. CDR1 is LGHNA and CDR2 is YNFKEQ in the germline V gene. The chain's CDR3 is CASSQDVRPAEQFF.

V gene TRBV5-4 combines with J gene TRBJ2-1; TCRdb's D call, TRBD1, is unchecked because there is no DNA. The CDR3 runs 15 residues. Germline V gives CDR1 SGHNT, CDR2 YYREEE (reference sequence). The CDR3 spells CASNPGRRDGNEQFF.

The V and J genes are TRBV10-2 and TRBJ2-7. The CDR3 runs 13 residues. Per the germline V gene, CDR1 is WSHSY and CDR2 is SAAADI. This CDR3 reads CASSGGTRTEQYF.

The chain employs TRBV12-3 or TRBV12-4 and TRBJ2-3; TCRdb outputs TRBD2, but without DNA this stays unchecked. The CDR3 runs 17 residues. The CDR3 region is CASSPTLGDGSPDTQYF.

CDR3 protein: CASSQGGLSYEQYF. The chain couples TRBV6-5 to TRBJ2-7; TCRdb names TRBD2, which stays unverified in the absence of DNA. CDR1 is MNHEY and CDR2 is SVGAGI in the germline V gene. The CDR3 loop spans 14 amino acids.

The chain recombines TRBV5-1 with TRBJ2-6; TCRdb names TRBD1, which stays unverified in the absence of DNA. CDR3 length: 18 residues. Germline values: CDR1 SGHRS, CDR2 YFSETQ. CDR3 amino acids: CASSYRGQGSSGANVLTF.

The CDR3 loop is CASSSPGLAGVSGELFF. This sequence joins TRBV5-6 and TRBJ2-2; TCRdb proposes TRBD2, but this gene call is untestable without DNA. Germline V gene lookup returns CDR1 SGHDT and CDR2 YYEEEE. This CDR3 is built from 17 residues.

The rearrangement links TRBV6-1 to TRBJ2-7. The CDR3 extends over 14 amino acids. Germline CDR1 reads MNHNS; CDR2 reads SASEGT. The CDR3 loop reads CASSVDGVTYEQYF.

The chain combines TRBV4-1 with TRBJ1-1. This CDR3 comprises 15 residues. The germline V gene has CDR1 MGHRA and CDR2 YSYEKL. The CDR3 reads CASSHPGRVNTEAFF.